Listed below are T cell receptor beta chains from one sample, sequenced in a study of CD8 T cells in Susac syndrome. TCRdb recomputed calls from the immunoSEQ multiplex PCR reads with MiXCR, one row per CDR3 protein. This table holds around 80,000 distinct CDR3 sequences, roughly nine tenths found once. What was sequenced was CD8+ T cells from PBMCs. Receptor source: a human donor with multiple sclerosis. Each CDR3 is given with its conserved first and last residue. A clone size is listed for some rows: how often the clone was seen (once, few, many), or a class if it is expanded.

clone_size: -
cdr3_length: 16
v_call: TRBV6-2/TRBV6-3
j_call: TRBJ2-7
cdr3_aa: CASSSPLGLAGWEQYF

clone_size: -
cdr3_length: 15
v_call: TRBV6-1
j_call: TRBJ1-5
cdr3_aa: CASSDIAGSNQPQHF

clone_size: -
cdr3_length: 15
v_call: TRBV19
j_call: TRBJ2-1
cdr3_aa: CASSSSSKRGYEQFF

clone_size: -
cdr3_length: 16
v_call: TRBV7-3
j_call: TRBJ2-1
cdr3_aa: CASSPLAGGSYNEQFF

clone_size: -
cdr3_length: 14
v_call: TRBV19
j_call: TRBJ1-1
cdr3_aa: CASSETTVRTEAFF

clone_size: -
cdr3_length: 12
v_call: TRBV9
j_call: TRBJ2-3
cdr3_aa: CASTDGTDTQYF

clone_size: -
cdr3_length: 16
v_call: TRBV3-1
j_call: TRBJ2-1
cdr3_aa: CASSQVATTFDNEQFF

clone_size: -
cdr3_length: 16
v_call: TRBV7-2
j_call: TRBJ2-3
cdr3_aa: CASSWLAGGLTDTQYF

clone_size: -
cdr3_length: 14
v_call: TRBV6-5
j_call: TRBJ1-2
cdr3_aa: CASSYQGGRDGYTF

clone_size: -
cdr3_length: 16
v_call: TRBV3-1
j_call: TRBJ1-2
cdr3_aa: CASSQPRLWGGYGYTF

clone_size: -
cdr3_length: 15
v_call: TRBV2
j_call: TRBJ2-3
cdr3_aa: CARDLWGTSTDTQYF

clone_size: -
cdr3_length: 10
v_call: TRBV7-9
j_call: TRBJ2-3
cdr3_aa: CASGNLAQYF

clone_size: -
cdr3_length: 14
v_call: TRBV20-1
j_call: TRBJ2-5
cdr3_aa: CSAIGSRKRRTQYF

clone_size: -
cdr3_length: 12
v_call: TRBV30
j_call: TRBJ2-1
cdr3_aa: CAWRRSYNEQFF

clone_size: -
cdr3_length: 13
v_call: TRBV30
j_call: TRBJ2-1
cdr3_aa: CAWRETGINEQFF

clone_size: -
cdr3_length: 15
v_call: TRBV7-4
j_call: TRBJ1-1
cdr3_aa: CASSFPGGANTEAFF

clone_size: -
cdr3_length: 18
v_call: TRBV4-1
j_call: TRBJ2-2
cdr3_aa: CASSPFLSGGANTGELFF

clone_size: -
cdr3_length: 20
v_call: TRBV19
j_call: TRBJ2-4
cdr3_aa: CASSEQGQNRMGLAKNIQYF

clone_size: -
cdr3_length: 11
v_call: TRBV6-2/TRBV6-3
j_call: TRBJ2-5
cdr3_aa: CASSWGETQYF

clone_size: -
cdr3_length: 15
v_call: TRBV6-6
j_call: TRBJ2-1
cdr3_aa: CASSVLEGMGNEQFF

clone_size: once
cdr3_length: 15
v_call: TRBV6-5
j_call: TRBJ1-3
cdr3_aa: CASSTWEAGGNTIYF

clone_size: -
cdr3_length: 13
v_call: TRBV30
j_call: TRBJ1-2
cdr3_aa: CAWDTRVGDGYTF

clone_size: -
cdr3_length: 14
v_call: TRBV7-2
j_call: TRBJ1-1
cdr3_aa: CASSFVTGNTEAFF

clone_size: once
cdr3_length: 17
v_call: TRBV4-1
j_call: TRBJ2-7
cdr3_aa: CASSQEEWTGGGYEQYF

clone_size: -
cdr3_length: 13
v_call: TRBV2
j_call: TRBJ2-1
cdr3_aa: CASRWTGRDEQFF

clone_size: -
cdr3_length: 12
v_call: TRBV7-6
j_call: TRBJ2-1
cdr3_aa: CASSPLSSEQFF

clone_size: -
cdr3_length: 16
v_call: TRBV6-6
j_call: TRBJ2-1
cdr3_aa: CASSLASRSSYNEQFF

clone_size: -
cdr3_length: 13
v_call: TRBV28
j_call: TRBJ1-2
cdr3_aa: CASSFGQGYGYTF

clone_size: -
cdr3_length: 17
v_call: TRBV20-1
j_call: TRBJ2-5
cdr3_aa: CSADYAVTSGGRETQYF